This T cell receptor (beta chain) was recovered during a study of shared clonotypes between healthy human individuals. Study-wide findings and caveats: At large depth, rarefaction still showed sorted-subset sequencing to be incomplete. A small donor pool kept down the genetic and exposure-history diversity that was represented. Naive CD4 clonotypes overlapped across a few donors at roughly 4.5%.

In germline, CDR1 is MNHEY, CDR2 SMNVEV (reference sequence). This CDR3 region has 17 residues. V lost 5 bases and J lost 1, with 20 bases in between. The method was immunoSEQ multiplex PCR; TCRdb's version includes in-frame clones alone and lacks a portion of them. The sample carries some 2.1 million clones, about 94% recorded once. Comment on this clone: Its antigen is as yet unknown.

CD45RO-negative CD8 cells positively selected for CCR7 made up the naive population, which excluded terminally differentiated effector memory CD45RA+ cells. The chain carries TRBV27 and TRBJ2-5; tentatively, D is TRBD2 (6 bases). The sample taken for sequencing was naive CD8+ T cells sorted from blood. The TCR was taken from a man younger than 35 in good health. CDR3 DNA: TGTGCCAGCAGTCCGGGACCCTTGGGACTGCTCCAAGAGACCCAGTACTTC. Translating gives CASSPGPLGLLQETQYF.